These 8 T cell receptor beta chains share one sample of origin, sequenced in a study of identical twins. TCRdb analysed the 5' RACE reads with MiXCR anew, one entry per CDR3 protein. The profile shows under 800,000 distinct CDR3 sequences, approximately 22% of them singletons. The same sample was also used in a study of T cells expressing NK-cell markers.

The specimen sequenced was PBMCs. The receptors come from a woman younger than 30 in good health.

Remarks on this clonotype: One junction end disagrees with the germline gene, perhaps due to a read error. The chain employs TRBV9 and TRBJ2-7, with 7 nucleotides matching TRBD2. The CDR3 totals 16 residues. Per the germline V gene, CDR1 is SGDLS and CDR2 is YYNGEE. CDR3 sequence: CASSVGGGRASHEQYF. For the CDR3, the DNA is TGTGCCAGCAGCGTAGGTGGTGGGAGGGCCTCCCACGAGCAGTACTTC.

This clonotype was picked up a small number of times. The chain carries TRBV6-1 and TRBJ2-1; perhaps TRBD2 as D (6 bases). Between the trimmed V and J ends, which lost 6 bases and 1 base, there was a span of 10 bases. CDR1 and CDR2 (germline): MNHNS, SASEGT. The CDR3 has 14 residues. The CDR3 nucleotides read TGTGCCAGCAGCACTAGCAATTCCTACAATGAGCAGTTCTTC. Protein: CASSTSNSYNEQFF.

This clonotype occurred a few times. The V gene is TRBV6-5, the J gene TRBJ2-1; TRBD1 is a possible D gene (5 bases). V lost 0 bases, J lost 6 bases, and 9 bases lay in between. The CDR3 totals 14 residues. CDR1 is MNHEY, CDR2 SVGAGI, per germline. The CDR3 DNA follows: TGTGCCAGCAGTTACTCGACCAGGGCCAATGAGCAGTTCTTC. Protein product: CASSYSTRANEQFF.

The rearrangement links TRBV24-1 to TRBJ2-3; D gene unclear. Germline assignment: CDR1 KGHDR and CDR2 SFDVKD. Trimming pared 6 bases from V and 0 bases from J, leaving 3 bases between. This CDR3 is 12 amino acids long. CDR3 amino acids: CATSHSTDTQYF. The CDR3 DNA is TGTGCCACCAGTCACAGCACAGATACGCAGTATTTT.

Concerning this clonotype: One end of the junction fails to match germline, which may point to a read error. V gene TRBV7-7 combines with J gene TRBJ2-7; 9 bases are a match to TRBD2. The CDR3 is 15 residues long. Germline CDR1 reads SSHAT; CDR2 reads FNYEAQ (reference sequence). This CDR3 is CASSQASGGIYEQYF. CDR3 nucleotides: TGTGCTAGCAGCCAAGCCAGCGGGGGGATCTACGAGCAGTACTTC. Based on the CDR3 plus reference TRBV7-7 and TRBJ2-7, the full variable domain is GAGVSQSPRYKVTKRGQDVTLRCDPISSHATLYWYQQALGQGPEFLTYFNYEAQPDKSGLPSDRFSAERPEGSISTLTIQRTEQRDSAMYRCASSQASGGIYEQYFGPGTRLTVT.

The chain recombines TRBV20-1 with TRBJ1-1, with D perhaps matching TRBD1 (5 bases). CDR1 is DFQATT and CDR2 is SNEGSKA in the germline V gene (reference sequence). Deletions cut 2 bases from V and 1 base from J, with 11 bases between. The CDR3 extends over 14 amino acids. The CDR3 reads CSARPGHPNTEAFF. Written as DNA, the CDR3 is TGCAGTGCTAGACCCGGACACCCGAACACTGAAGCTTTCTTT.

This clonotype was counted between two and nine times. The chain carries TRBV20-1 and TRBJ1-6; D remains ambiguous. Trimming shortened V by 2 bases and J by 9 bases, and 11 bases separated the two germline ends. CDR3 length: 13 amino acids. Germline V gene sequence: CDR1 DFQATT, CDR2 SNEGSKA (reference sequence). CDR3 nucleotide sequence: TGCAGTGCTAGATTCAGTGGAGTTTCACCCCTCCACTTT. It yields the protein CSARFSGVSPLHF.

This clonotype was counted ten times or more. The chain recombines TRBV6-5 with TRBJ1-2; TRBD1 matches at 9 bases. This CDR3 is built from 16 residues. Germline trimming cut 2 bases from V and 7 bases from J; bases unmatched to any gene: 11. Germline assignment: CDR1 MNHEY and CDR2 SVGAGI. The CDR3 protein is CASSYLTGQGNLGYTF. DNA for the CDR3: TGTGCCAGCAGTTACCTGACGGGACAGGGAAATCTTGGCTACACCTTC.